Each of the 22 T cell receptor beta chains below was sequenced from the same sample in a study of cytomegalovirus exposure and HLA in healthy donors. This PCR relied on a set of 60 Vbeta primers and 13 Jbeta primers. The table came from immunoSEQ multiplex PCR; TCRdb's copy has only in-frame clones and leaves some out. Among about 130,000 clones, less than 85% were seen once, and the ten largest hold over 2.5%. What was sequenced was PBMCs. All receptors derive from a male donor in good health and CMV-seronegative.

V and J are TRBV4-1 and TRBJ1-1; perhaps TRBD1 as D (5 bases). Trimming took off 0 bases at V and 7 bases at J, with 15 bases between the two ends. This CDR3 region has 15 residues. Germline V gives CDR1 MGHRA, CDR2 YSYEKL. DNA of the CDR3: TGCGCCAGCAGCCAAGATTGGGAAGGGGAAGGTGAAGCTTTCTTT. It encodes CASSQDWEGEGEAFF.

The rearrangement joins TRBV2 to TRBJ1-1; 10 positions agree with TRBD1. The CDR3 extends over 13 amino acids. The V segment lost 11 bases and the J segment 2 bases; nucleotides outside the gene matches: 5. The germline V gene encodes CDR1 SNHLY and CDR2 FYNNEI. The chain's CDR3 is CARRDRGNTEAFF. The CDR3 DNA reads TGTGCCCGCCGGGACAGGGGAAACACTGAAGCTTTCTTT.

This clone was counted a single time. The J gene is TRBJ2-7, the V gene TRBV6-5; possible D gene TRBD1, 5 bases. This CDR3 is built from 15 residues. V shed 6 bases and J shed 1 base, with 16 bases lying between them. Germline V gene data show CDR1 as MNHEY and CDR2 as SVGAGI. CDR3 residues: CASRRGIFESYEQYF. CDR3 DNA: TGTGCCAGCAGAAGGGGCATATTCGAGTCCTACGAGCAGTACTTC.

The chain carries TRBV30 and TRBJ2-2; D ambiguous. Germline lookup yields CDR1 GTSNPN and CDR2 SVGIG (reference sequence). The CDR3 covers 14 residues. Between the trimmed V and J ends, which lost 3 bases and 3 bases, there was a span of 11 bases. The CDR3 sequence is CAWRAQADTGELFF. In DNA, the CDR3 is TGTGCCTGGAGGGCCCAGGCCGACACCGGGGAGCTGTTTTTT.

This clone was observed once. The chain links TRBV9 to TRBJ2-7, with D perhaps matching TRBD1 (6 bases). The V gene's germline CDR1 is SGDLS and CDR2 YYNGEE. The CDR3 has 17 residues. Trimming took 2 bases from V and 5 from J, leaving 23 bases between them. CDR3 protein: CASSVNVKDRDTDEQYF. CDR3 in DNA: TGTGCCAGCAGCGTGAATGTAAAAGACCGGGACACCGACGAGCAGTACTTC. The complete variable domain, with remaining parts taken from reference TRBV9 and TRBJ2-7, reads DSGVTQTPKHLITATGQRVTLRCSPRSGDLSVYWYQQSLDQGLQFLIQYYNGEERAKGNILERFSAQQFPDLHSELNLSSLELGDSALYFCASSVNVKDRDTDEQYFGPGTRLTVT.

This sequence joins TRBV9 and TRBJ2-2, with TRBD2 matching over 9 bases. CDR1 is SGDLS and CDR2 is YYNGEE in the germline V gene. Trimming removed 0 bases from V and 6 bases from J; junction bases left unmatched: 9. The CDR3 runs 17 residues. CDR3 DNA sequence: TGTGCCAGCAGCGTAGAGGGGGCGGGGGGGCTCGCCGGGGAGCTGTTTTTT. It yields the protein CASSVEGAGGLAGELFF.

The count of this clone is one. The J gene is TRBJ1-1, the V gene TRBV7-9, with D possibly matching TRBD1 (5 bases). CDR1 SEHNR and CDR2 FQNEAQ come from the germline V gene (reference sequence). V gave up 0 bases and J gave up 2 bases, with 10 bases separating them. This CDR3 is 15 amino acids long. The CDR3 reads CASSLAAGINTEAFF. CDR3 coding DNA: TGTGCCAGCAGCTTAGCGGCAGGGATAAACACTGAAGCTTTCTTT.

This sequence joins TRBV5-1 and TRBJ2-7; TRBD1 aligns across 8 bases. Trimming took 4 bases from V and 7 from J; bases not matched to a gene: 13. CDR3 length: 15 residues. The germline V gene encodes CDR1 SGHRS and CDR2 YFSETQ. The CDR3 region is CASSLQNRDRREQYF. The CDR3 coding sequence is TGCGCCAGCAGCCTACAAAACCGGGACAGGAGAGAGCAGTACTTC.

This chain uses TRBV18 with TRBJ2-7, with 8 positions matching TRBD1. V gave up 6 bases and J gave up 3 bases; unmatched junction bases: 10. Germline values: CDR1 KGHSH, CDR2 LQKENI. CDR3 length equals 15 residues. The DNA for the CDR3 is TGTGCCAGCTCGCCCCCCGGGACAGGAGTCTACGAGCAGTACTTC. Its translation is CASSPPGTGVYEQYF.

The chain recombines TRBV11-2 with TRBJ2-2; 9 nucleotides agree with TRBD1. The J segment lost 4 bases and the V segment lost 2 bases, leaving 11 bases of the junction unmatched. This CDR3 has 18 residues. Germline loops: CDR1 SGHAT, CDR2 FQNNGV. The DNA for the CDR3 is TGTGCCAGCAGCTTAAAGAGGGACGGGACAGGGTCCACCGGGGAGCTGTTTTTT. Translation: CASSLKRDGTGSTGELFF. The full variable domain, rest sourced from reference TRBV11-2 and TRBJ2-2, is EAGVAQSPRYKIIEKRQSVAFWCNPISGHATLYWYQQILGQGPKLLIQFQNNGVVDDSQLPKDRFSAERLKGVDSTLKIQPAKLEDSAVYLCASSLKRDGTGSTGELFFGEGSRLTVL.

The rearrangement uses TRBV5-4 and TRBJ2-7; weak D call: TRBD1 (6 bases). Germline lookup yields CDR1 SGHNT and CDR2 YYREEE (reference sequence). CDR3 length: 16 residues. The V and J ends lost 1 base and 3 bases respectively, with 17 bases between them. As DNA, the CDR3 is TGTGCCAGCAGCTTGCAAGGACAGAGTATTATCTACGAGCAGTACTTC. This encodes CASSLQGQSIIYEQYF.

This sequence joins TRBV27 and TRBJ1-4; tentatively, D is TRBD1 (5 bases). V lost 1 base and J lost 6, with 6 bases in between. The CDR3 has 13 amino acids. Germline loops: CDR1 MNHEY, CDR2 SMNVEV (reference sequence). In nucleotides, the CDR3 is TGTGCCAGCAGTTTATTACAGGATGAAAAACTGTTTTTT. Translated: CASSLLQDEKLFF.

The V call is TRBV28, the J call TRBJ1-2; the D is unclear. CDR1 and CDR2 from the germline V gene are MDHEN and SYDVKM. This CDR3 is built from 12 residues. V was shortened by 7 bases and J by 6 bases, with 12 bases between the two germline ends. CDR3 sequence reads: CASKYSGNGYTF. The DNA of the CDR3 is TGTGCCAGCAAGTACAGCGGTAATGGCTACACCTTC.

Here the CDR3 DNA reads TGTGCCAGCAGCTTAATGGCAGGGGCCTTTTACGAGCAGTACTTC. It translates to CASSLMAGAFYEQYF. The chain joins TRBV5-6 to TRBJ2-7; maybe TRBD1 (6 bases). The germline gives CDR1 SGHDT, CDR2 YYEEEE. CDR3 size: 15 residues. Trimming removed 2 bases from V and 4 bases from J, with 16 bases in between.

This clone has a single count. A junction end diverges from the germline sequence, so it may reflect a read error. This chain joins TRBV2 and TRBJ2-7, with 10 nucleotides matching TRBD2. Germline V CDR1 and CDR2: SNHLY, FYNNEI. The CDR3 is 12 residues long. CDR3 region: CASSPTASGGGF. The CDR3 nucleotides are TGTGCCAGCAGTCCTACCGCTAGCGGGGGTGGCTTC.

Only a few counts were recorded for this clone. This sequence joins TRBV7-9 and TRBJ1-1, with D maybe TRBD1 (6 bases). The CDR3 is 14 amino acids. Germline V gene lookup returns CDR1 SEHNR and CDR2 FQNEAQ (reference sequence). Trimming took off 6 bases at V and 1 base at J, with 12 bases between the two ends. Here the CDR3 reads CASSLTGWNTEAFF. The DNA of the CDR3 is TGTGCCAGCAGTTTAACAGGGTGGAACACTGAAGCTTTCTTT.

The count of this clone is one. This chain uses TRBV2 with TRBJ1-2, with 8 bases lining up with TRBD1. The CDR3 totals 13 residues. CDR1 is SNHLY and CDR2 is FYNNEI in the germline V gene. V lost 8 bases and J lost 8; bases outside the gene matches: 10. CDR3 sequence: CASHGTGISGYTF. CDR3 in DNA: TGTGCCAGCCACGGGACAGGTATTTCGGGCTACACCTTC. The full variable domain, completed using reference TRBV2 and TRBJ1-2, is EPEVTQTPSHQVTQMGQEVILRCVPISNHLYFYWYRQILGQKVEFLVSFYNNEISEKSEIFDDQFSVERPDGSNFTLKIRSTKLEDSAMYFCASHGTGISGYTFGSGTRLTVV.

The chain recombines TRBV27 with TRBJ2-2; TRBD1 matches 10 bases. CDR1 is MNHEY, CDR2 SMNVEV, per germline (reference sequence). V was pared by 2 bases and J by 7 bases, with 4 bases of the junction left unmatched. CDR3 length: 15 amino acids. This CDR3 reads CASSLPGQGNGELFF. The CDR3 nucleotides read TGTGCCAGCAGTTTACCGGGACAGGGGAACGGGGAGCTGTTTTTT.

Worth noting for this clone: Other DNA sequences in this specimen translate into the identical CDR3. This chain uses TRBV28 with TRBJ1-4; D unresolved. The CDR3 is 12 residues long. V was pared by 5 bases and J by 5 bases, with 6 bases between. Per the germline V gene, CDR1 is MDHEN and CDR2 is SYDVKM. The CDR3 protein is CASSLPNEKLFF. CDR3 nucleotide sequence: TGTGCCAGCAGTCTCCCCAATGAAAAACTGTTTTTT.

This sequence joins TRBV2 and TRBJ1-4; TRBD1 matches at 10 bases. CDR1 SNHLY and CDR2 FYNNEI come from the germline V gene. The CDR3 runs 14 residues. After removal of 6 bases from V and 8 bases from J, the junction contained 6 bases not matched to a gene. The CDR3: CASSDRGQREKLFF. The DNA for the CDR3 is TGTGCCAGCAGCGACAGGGGGCAGCGAGAAAAACTGTTTTTT.

This chain links TRBV30 with TRBJ2-3, with 8 positions matching TRBD1. V shed 5 bases, J shed 6 bases, and the junction held 13 bases outside the gene matches. There are 15 residues in the CDR3. The germline CDR1 and CDR2 sequences are GTSNPN and SVGIG (reference sequence). In nucleotides, the CDR3 is TGTGCCTGGTCCTCTGCAGGGGGCCTCAGGGATACGCAGTATTTT. It is translated as CAWSSAGGLRDTQYF.

The chain uses TRBV5-1 and TRBJ1-4; D possibly corresponds to TRBD1 (6 bases). CDR1 is SGHRS, CDR2 YFSETQ, per germline. Trimming left V 0 bases short and J 5 bases short, with 14 bases between. This CDR3 spans 16 amino acids. CDR3: CASSLAGTGKNEKLFF. The CDR3, as DNA: TGCGCCAGCAGCTTGGCCGGTACAGGGAAAAATGAAAAACTGTTTTTT.